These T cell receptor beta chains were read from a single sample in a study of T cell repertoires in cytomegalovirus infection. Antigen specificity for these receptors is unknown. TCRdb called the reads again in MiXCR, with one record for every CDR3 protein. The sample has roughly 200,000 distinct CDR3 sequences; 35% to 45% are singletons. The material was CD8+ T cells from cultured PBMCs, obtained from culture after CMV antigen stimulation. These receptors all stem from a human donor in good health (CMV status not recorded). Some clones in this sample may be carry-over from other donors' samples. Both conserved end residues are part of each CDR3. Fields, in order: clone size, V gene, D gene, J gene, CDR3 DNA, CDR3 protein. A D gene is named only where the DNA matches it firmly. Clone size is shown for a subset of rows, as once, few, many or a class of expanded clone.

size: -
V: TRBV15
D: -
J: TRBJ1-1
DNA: TGTGCCACCAGCAGAGATCGAGGGGGATTCACTGAAGCTTTCTTT
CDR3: CATSRDRGGFTEAFF

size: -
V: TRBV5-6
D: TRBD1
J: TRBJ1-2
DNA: TGTGCCAGCAGCCGGACAGGGGACTATGGCTACACCTTC
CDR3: CASSRTGDYGYTF

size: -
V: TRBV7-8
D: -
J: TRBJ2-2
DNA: TGTGCCAGCAGCTTATTCATGCATGGGGAGGAGGACACCGGGGAGCTGTTTTTT
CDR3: CASSLFMHGEEDTGELFF

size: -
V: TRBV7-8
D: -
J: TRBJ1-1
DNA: TGTGCCAGCAGCTTAGGTATAATAGACACCAAGAACACTGAAGCTTTCTTT
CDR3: CASSLGIIDTKNTEAFF

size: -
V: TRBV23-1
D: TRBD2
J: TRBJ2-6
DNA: TGCGCCAGCAGTCACTCCGGGGGGAGCTCTGGGGCCAACGTCCTGACTTTC
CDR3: CASSHSGGSSGANVLTF

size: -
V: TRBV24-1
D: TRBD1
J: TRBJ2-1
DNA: TGTGCCACCAGCTCCGGGACAGGTTACAATGAGCAGTTCTTC
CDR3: CATSSGTGYNEQFF

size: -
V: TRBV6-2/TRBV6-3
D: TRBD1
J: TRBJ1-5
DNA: TGTGCCAGCAGTTACGGACAGGCTAGCAATCAGCCCCAGCATTTT
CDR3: CASSYGQASNQPQHF

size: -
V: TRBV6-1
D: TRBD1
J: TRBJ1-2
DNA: TGTGCCAGCAGTGAAGCCTTCGGACAGGGAGGAGGCTACACCTTC
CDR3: CASSEAFGQGGGYTF

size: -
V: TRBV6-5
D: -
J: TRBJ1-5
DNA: TGTGCCAGCAGTTACGGTTTGGGTAACGGACAGCCCCAGCATTTT
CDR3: CASSYGLGNGQPQHF

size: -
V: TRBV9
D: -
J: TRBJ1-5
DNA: TGTGCCAGCAGCGTAGGGTCAGGAAGGAATCAGCCCCAGCATTTT
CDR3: CASSVGSGRNQPQHF

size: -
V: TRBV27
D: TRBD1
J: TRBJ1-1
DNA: TGTGCCAGCAGCCACGGACAGGGTGGGTTGATCAACACTGAAGCTTTCTTT
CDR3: CASSHGQGGLINTEAFF

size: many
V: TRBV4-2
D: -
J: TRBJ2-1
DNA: TGTGCCAGCAGCCAATCCCCAGGTCCCCGGGGGGCGGGCAATGAGCAGTTCTTC
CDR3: CASSQSPGPRGAGNEQFF

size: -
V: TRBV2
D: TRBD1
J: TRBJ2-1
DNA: TGTGCCAGCAGTCCCGGGACAGGGGTCGGCCACGATGAGCAGTTCTTC
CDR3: CASSPGTGVGHDEQFF

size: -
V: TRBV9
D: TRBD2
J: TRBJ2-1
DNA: TGTGCCAGCAGCGTAGCTGCTGGCGGGGGACCTTACAATGAGCAGTTCTTC
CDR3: CASSVAAGGGPYNEQFF

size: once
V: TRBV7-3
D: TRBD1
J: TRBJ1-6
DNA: TGTGCCAGCAGTTACGGGACAGGGGCCTCACCCCTCCACTTT
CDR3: CASSYGTGASPLHF

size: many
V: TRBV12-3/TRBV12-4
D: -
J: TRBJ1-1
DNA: TGTGCCAGCAGTTTAGACACCCGGAGCACTGAAGCTTTCTTT
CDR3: CASSLDTRSTEAFF

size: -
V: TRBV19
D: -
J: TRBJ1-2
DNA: TGTGCCAGCAGGGCGGGCAGCGGTAACTATGGCTACACCTTC
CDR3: CASRAGSGNYGYTF

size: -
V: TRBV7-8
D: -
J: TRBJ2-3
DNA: TGTGCCAGCAGCCCATTTCCCAGGGTGGATACGCAGTATTTT
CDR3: CASSPFPRVDTQYF

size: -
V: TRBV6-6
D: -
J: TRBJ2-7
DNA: TGTGCCAGCAGTTACCGGGTAGGACAGCCTCCCTACGAGCAGTACTTC
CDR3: CASSYRVGQPPYEQYF